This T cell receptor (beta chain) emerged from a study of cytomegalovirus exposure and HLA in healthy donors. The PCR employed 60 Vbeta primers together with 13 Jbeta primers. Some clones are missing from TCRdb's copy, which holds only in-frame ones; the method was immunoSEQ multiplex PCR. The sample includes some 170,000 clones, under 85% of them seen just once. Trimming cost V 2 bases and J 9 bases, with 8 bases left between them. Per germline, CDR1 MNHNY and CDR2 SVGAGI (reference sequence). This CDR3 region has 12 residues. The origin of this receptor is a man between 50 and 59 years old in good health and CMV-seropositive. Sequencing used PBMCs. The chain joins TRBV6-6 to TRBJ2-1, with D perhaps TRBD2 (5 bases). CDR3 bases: TGTGCCAGCAGTTACCTGGGGAGTGAGCAGTTCTTC. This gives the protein CASSYLGSEQFF.